Here is one T cell receptor beta chain with its context. Antigen specificity is unknown. The data are from a study of cytomegalovirus exposure and HLA in healthy donors. Overall study results and limits: The authors judged a highly shared variant cluster likely a sequencing artifact.

Primers: 60 Vbeta forward and 13 Jbeta reverse. Produced via immunoSEQ multiplex PCR; TCRdb's table is partial and in-frame only. In the table there are 130,000 to 150,000 clones, about 80% of which are singletons. The CDR3 runs to 12 residues. The ends were cut back, 5 bases at V and 5 bases at J, with 10 bases in the middle. Germline V lookup: CDR1 SGHAT, CDR2 FQNNGV. The clonotype was recovered from a man aged 35-49 years in good health and CMV-seropositive. J is TRBJ2-7 and V is TRBV11-2; D not certain. The sequencing sample was made of PBMCs. CDR3 bases: TGTGCCAGCAGCCTATCGCGTAACGAGCAGTACTTC. This encodes CASSLSRNEQYF.